The source of this T cell receptor (beta chain) is a study of T cells in Graves' hyperthyroidism and ophthalmopathy. This clonotype was detected only a few times. RNA transcripts yielded amplified TCR beta CDR3 regions. First-round RT-PCR of the TCR CDR3 relied on the HTBI primer set. TCRdb re-called the multiplex PCR reads with MiXCR, one entry per CDR3 protein. The sample lists hundreds of thousands of distinct CDR3 sequences, 15% to 20% seen once, with roughly 50% in the top ten. Duration under 3 months, a NOSPECS grade of at least 4, and a Clinical Activity Score of at least 3 characterized the ophthalmopathy patients. Fresh peripheral blood, 8 to 10 ml of it, supplied the PBMCs. This CDR3 is 15 amino acids long. J lost 3 bases, V lost 6 bases, and 11 bases had no gene match. Germline values: CDR1 SGHTA, CDR2 FQGNSA.

The chain is built from TRBV7-2 and TRBJ2-7, with 7 bases identical to TRBD2. Material for sequencing was blood. This sequence was found in a man between 40 and 49 years old with Graves' ophthalmopathy. CDR3 in amino acids: CASSGGRERRYEQYF. CDR3 coding DNA: TGTGCCAGCAGTGGGGGGAGGGAGAGGCGCTACGAGCAGTACTTC.